The rows below give T cell receptor beta chains drawn from one sample of a study of neoadjuvant anti-PD-1 for oral cavity cancer. Assay used: immunoSEQ multiplex PCR; TCRdb lists only in-frame clones, some missing. The sample yields under 5,500 clones, roughly 60% seen once. The material was tumor tissue, obtained before nivolumab (anti-PD-1) treatment. The receptors here all came from a person between 40 and 80 years old with oral cavity squamous cell carcinoma. CDR3s include the opening cysteine and the closing phenylalanine or tryptophan. The order of the fields is J gene, V gene, clone size, D gene, CDR3 DNA, CDR3 protein. D genes are given only for firm matches. Part of the rows lack a size; the others show once, few, many or a class for expanded clones.

>TRBJ2-7|TRBV19|NA|TRBD2
TGTGCCAGTAGTTTCGCGGGAGGTTTCTACGAGCAGTACTTC
CASSFAGGFYEQYF
>TRBJ2-5|TRBV7-2|few|NA
TGTGCCAGCAGCTTGTCGTGGGCGCAAGAGACCCAGTACTTC
CASSLSWAQETQYF
>TRBJ2-7|TRBV7-9|NA|NA
TGTGCCAGCAGCTTAGAATCGCAGGGGTGGTACGAGCAGTACTTC
CASSLESQGWYEQYF
>TRBJ1-1|TRBV9|once|NA
TGTGCCAGCAGCGTAGAGGCAGGGGTTGGAACTGAAGCTTTCTTT
CASSVEAGVGTEAFF
>TRBJ1-1|TRBV5-1|NA|NA
TGCGCCAGCAGCCTGAATAGGAGGACTGAAGCTTTCTTT
CASSLNRRTEAFF
>TRBJ2-7|TRBV7-3|NA|TRBD1
TGTGCCAGCAGCTTAACGGTGGGGGACAGCTACGAGCAGTACTTC
CASSLTVGDSYEQYF
>TRBJ2-3|TRBV19|few|TRBD2
TGTGCCAGTAGTAGTAGCGGGAGTTTGGCAGATACGCAGTATTTT
CASSSSGSLADTQYF
>TRBJ1-6|TRBV19|NA|NA
TGTGCCAGTAGTATTTGGGGGTTATTGGATTCACCCCTCCACTTT
CASSIWGLLDSPLHF
>TRBJ1-4|TRBV18|NA|TRBD1
TGTGCCAGCTCATTGGGACAGGCGAGAGAAAAACTGTTTTTT
CASSLGQAREKLFF
>TRBJ2-1|TRBV6-5|few|NA
TGTGCCAGCAGTTACTCGATCGCCTACAATGAGCAGTTCTTC
CASSYSIAYNEQFF
>TRBJ1-5|TRBV6-1|NA|NA
TGTGCCAGCAGTGAAGGTGGGGCAGTTAGGAGGTTCATTAGCAATCAGCCCCAGCATTTT
CASSEGGAVRRFISNQPQHF
>TRBJ2-7|TRBV6-1|NA|TRBD1
TGTGCCAGCACCGAGGAATGGACAGGGGGGGTGCGGCAGTACTTC
CASTEEWTGGVRQYF
>TRBJ1-4|TRBV28|once|NA
TGTGCCAGCAGTTTCTGGGGTGGCGCAACTAATGAAAAACTGTTTTTT
CASSFWGGATNEKLFF
>TRBJ1-1|TRBV5-1|NA|NA
TGCGCCAGCAGCTTGGAATCAACGGGAGGGTACACTGAAGCTTTCTTT
CASSLESTGGYTEAFF
>TRBJ1-1|TRBV4-1|few|TRBD1
TGCGCCAGCAGCCAAGAACCCCGACAGGGCTATGTGATGAACACTGAAGCTTTCTTT
CASSQEPRQGYVMNTEAFF
>TRBJ2-7|TRBV5-1|few|NA
TGCGCCAGCAGCTCCCCCCCCTACGGACAGTACTTC
CASSSPPYGQYF
>TRBJ2-1|TRBV4-2|NA|NA
TGTGCCAGCAGCCAAGAGGTCGGGGCTTTATACAATGAGCAGTTCTTC
CASSQEVGALYNEQFF
>TRBJ2-2|TRBV7-3|NA|TRBD2
TGTGCCAGCAGCCTGGCCCCTTTTGGCGGCGGGGGCACCGGGGAGCTGTTTTTT
CASSLAPFGGGGTGELFF
>TRBJ2-5|TRBV11-3|NA|NA
TGTGCCAGCAGCCCGGGCACTCAAGAGACCCAGTACTTC
CASSPGTQETQYF
>TRBJ1-2|TRBV13|NA|TRBD1
TGTGCCAGCAGCTTAGGGACAGGGAACTATGGCTACACCTTC
CASSLGTGNYGYTF
>TRBJ2-1|TRBV13|NA|TRBD2
TGTGCCAGCAGCTTAAGGGTAGCGGGCACGAGCAGGTACAATGAGCAGTTCTTC
CASSLRVAGTSRYNEQFF
>TRBJ1-1|TRBV5-1|NA|NA
TGCGCCAGCAGCCCGTCGGGGAGTACCACTGAAGCTTTCTTT
CASSPSGSTTEAFF
>TRBJ1-1|TRBV27|NA|NA
TGTGCCAGCAGTTTAGCGGGACTGAACACTGAAGCTTTCTTT
CASSLAGLNTEAFF
>TRBJ2-7|TRBV27|NA|TRBD2
TGTGCCAGCAGTTTAACGGGGAGGGGACGGGGTTTCTACGAGCAGTACTTC
CASSLTGRGRGFYEQYF
>TRBJ1-1|TRBV29-1|few|NA
TGCAGCGCTAAGCCCATGAACACTGAAGCTTTCTTT
CSAKPMNTEAFF
>TRBJ1-1|TRBV25-1|NA|NA
TGTGCCAGCAGTGAATATGGGACGGAGAACACTGAAGCTTTCTTT
CASSEYGTENTEAFF
>TRBJ2-6|TRBV6-6|few|NA
TGTGCCAGCACCGTATCCGGGGCCAACGTCCTGACTTTC
CASTVSGANVLTF
>TRBJ1-5|TRBV6-5|few|NA
TGTGCCAGCGCCCCGGTCTATAGCAATCAGCCCCAGCATTTT
CASAPVYSNQPQHF
>TRBJ1-4|TRBV23-1|NA|TRBD1
TGCGCCAGCACCATCCGAACCGGGACAGGGGCCGAAAAGCGTGAAAAACTGTTTTTT
CASTIRTGTGAEKREKLFF
>TRBJ1-2|TRBV2|NA|TRBD1
TGTGCCAGCAGTGTAATTGGAGGGACAGGGGTTAGCTATGGCTACACCTTC
CASSVIGGTGVSYGYTF
>TRBJ1-2|TRBV5-4|NA|NA
TGTGCCAGCAGCTTGTTTCTCCGGGATTTAGGCTACACCTTC
CASSLFLRDLGYTF
>TRBJ2-5|TRBV4-2|NA|NA
TGTGCCAGCAGCCAGTGGGGGGGCCGGGAGACCCAGTACTTC
CASSQWGGRETQYF
>TRBJ1-5|TRBV27|NA|NA
TGTGCCAGCAGTTTAACTAGCAATCAGCCCCAGCATTTT
CASSLTSNQPQHF
>TRBJ2-1|TRBV11-2|NA|TRBD2
TGTGCCAGCAGCTTGGGGTTGTCTAGCGGGAGGGTGGGCAATGAGCAGTTCTTC
CASSLGLSSGRVGNEQFF
>TRBJ1-4|TRBV10-3|NA|NA
TGTGCCATCAGACCGTCAACAGGGAAGGAGAATGAAAAACTGTTTTTT
CAIRPSTGKENEKLFF
>TRBJ1-2|TRBV2|NA|NA
TGTGCCAGCAGTGGGCAGGCCGTTTGGGACGGCTACACCTTC
CASSGQAVWDGYTF
>TRBJ1-5|TRBV28|NA|TRBD1
TGTGCCAGTCACTCCGGACAGGGCAGTCAGCCCCAGCATTTT
CASHSGQGSQPQHF
>TRBJ1-2|TRBV5-5|NA|NA
TGTGCCAGCAGCTTGGGGGGTGAAATTGGCTACACCTTC
CASSLGGEIGYTF
>TRBJ1-2|TRBV13|NA|NA
TGTGCCAGCAGCCTGCTGGCCAGGGATGAGGATGGCTACACCTTC
CASSLLARDEDGYTF
>TRBJ2-1|TRBV29-1|NA|NA
TGCAGCGTCCAGGGGCTACTCGCCAATGAGCAGTTCTTC
CSVQGLLANEQFF
>TRBJ2-7|TRBV27|NA|NA
TGTGCCAGCAGTTTAGTCCCGGGTACCTACGAGCAGTACTTC
CASSLVPGTYEQYF
>TRBJ2-1|TRBV6-6|once|NA
TGTGCCAGCAGTTCACGACTGGCGGAAAACAATGAGCAGTTCTTC
CASSSRLAENNEQFF
>TRBJ1-2|TRBV19|NA|NA
TGTGCCACAGGGGCACAGACGATCTATGGCTACACCTTC
CATGAQTIYGYTF
>TRBJ1-1|TRBV9|NA|NA
TGTGCCAGCAGCGTAGTCTCCTATCAAGGGCCAAACACTGAAGCTTTCTTT
CASSVVSYQGPNTEAFF
>TRBJ1-1|TRBV19|NA|TRBD1
TGTGCCAGTACCCGAACTGCCCCCCGGGACAGGGAATTACTGAACACTGAAGCTTTCTTT
CASTRTAPRDRELLNTEAFF
>TRBJ2-2|TRBV30|NA|NA
TGTGCCTGGAGTATGCCGAACACCGGGGAGCTGTTTTTT
CAWSMPNTGELFF
>TRBJ1-5|TRBV2|few|TRBD1
TGTGCCAGCAGGGGGGACAGTATCAATCAGCCCCAGCATTTT
CASRGDSINQPQHF
>TRBJ2-5|TRBV19|NA|NA
TGTGCCAGTAGTTCGGCAGTCCAAGAGACCCAGTACTTC
CASSSAVQETQYF
>TRBJ1-1|TRBV27|NA|NA
TGTGCCAGCAGTTCTTCCACCACTATCGGACGGGTACCGGAAGCTTTCTTT
CASSSSTTIGRVPEAFF
>TRBJ2-1|TRBV6-1|NA|NA
TGTGCCAGCAGAAACGACAGAAGCTCCTACAATGAGCAGTTCTTC
CASRNDRSSYNEQFF
>TRBJ1-5|TRBV18|few|NA
TGTGCCAGCTCAGAACAACTCCGGGATAGCAATCAGCCCCAGCATTTT
CASSEQLRDSNQPQHF
>TRBJ2-7|TRBV29-1|NA|TRBD1
TGCAGCGCCAGCCGGGGACAGGCCTACGAGCAGTACTTC
CSASRGQAYEQYF
>TRBJ2-1|TRBV11-2|NA|NA
TGTGCCAGCAGCCAAACCGGGAATGAGCAGTTCTTC
CASSQTGNEQFF
>TRBJ1-2|TRBV27|few|TRBD1
TGTGCCAGCAGTTCACGGGACAGGGCGAGTAGGGGCTACACCTTC
CASSSRDRASRGYTF
>TRBJ1-1|TRBV7-3|NA|TRBD1
TGTGCCAGCAGCTCCCAGACAGGGCGGAACACTGAAGCTTTCTTT
CASSSQTGRNTEAFF
>TRBJ2-7|TRBV18|few|TRBD1
TGTGCCAGCTCACCAGTACAGGGGGTGACGGAGCAGTACTTC
CASSPVQGVTEQYF
>TRBJ1-1|TRBV28|few|TRBD1
TGTGCCAGCAGCCCTAGGGGGGCAGGGGGGAACACTGAAGCTTTCTTT
CASSPRGAGGNTEAFF
>TRBJ2-7|TRBV15|NA|NA
TGTGCCACCAGCAGAGATTCGGGCGGTTACGAGCAGTACTTC
CATSRDSGGYEQYF
>TRBJ2-7|TRBV28|NA|NA
TGTGCCAGCGGCACAACCTACGAGCAGTACTTC
CASGTTYEQYF